The sequence of this TCR beta chain was determined in a study of monozygotic twins with inflammatory bowel disease. Study findings and constraints: Twins with IBD had fewer clonotypes in common with others than healthy twins, particularly during disease activity.

The length of the CDR3 is 14 residues. Per the germline V gene, CDR1 is SGHTA and CDR2 is FQGNSA. The blood volume drawn from each donor was around 2.6 ml. Each UMI harboured a 6-nucleotide sample barcode and was appended via template switching. TCRdb reprocessed the 5' RACE reads and keeps a single row for each CDR3 protein, giving no DNA. This sample's table has approximately 300,000 distinct CDR3 sequences. Details on this clonotype: Antigen specificity is unknown.

The sample taken for sequencing was blood. The J gene is TRBJ2-3, the V gene TRBV7-2; checking the TCRdb D call of TRBD1 is not possible without DNA. The sequence came from a human donor with ulcerative colitis or Crohn's disease, or a healthy co-twin of an affected twin (not recorded which). CDR3 sequence: CASSLRSPTGTQYF.